This T cell receptor (beta chain) is from a study of T cell responses to AZD1222 COVID-19 vaccine. Across the whole study: Second-dose recipients at about 4 or about 12 weeks were treated as one pooled group.

Findings and limits, study-wide: Donors were mostly white British, more females; clonal diversity possibly underestimated. Repertoires were sampled only after the peak T cell response.

This clone was seen only a few times. As yet, its antigen is unknown. The protocol was immunoSEQ multiplex PCR, while the TCRdb copy is restricted to in-frame clones and leaves out a portion. The profile shows 150,000 or so clones, approximately 91% of them singletons. The clonotype originates from an adult in good health. The sequencing here drew on peripheral blood, taken on day 0 of AZD1222 vaccination.

The CDR3 loop is CASKQGPSIYEQYF. CDR3 DNA: TGTGCCAGTAAACAGGGTCCCTCAATCTACGAGCAGTACTTC. The V call is TRBV27, the J call TRBJ2-7, with D possibly being TRBD1 (6 bases). Per germline, CDR1 MNHEY and CDR2 SMNVEV (reference sequence). CDR3 size: 14 residues. Between the trimmed V and J ends, which lost 9 bases and 3 bases, there was a span of 18 bases.